This TCR beta chain was obtained from a study of early T cells in non-severe SARS-CoV-2 infection. TCRdb called the 5' RACE reads again in MiXCR, with one record for every CDR3 protein. The sample has under 70,000 distinct CDR3 sequences; roughly 7.8% are singletons. Germline CDR1 is LNHDA and CDR2 is SQIVND (reference sequence). The CDR3 length is 16 residues. Unmatched junction bases numbered 7, after V lost 0 bases and J lost 3 bases. This chain uses TRBV19 with TRBJ2-7; 8 bases line up with TRBD1. The TCR comes from an adult who was a healthcare worker with PCR-confirmed SARS-CoV-2 infection or an uninfected control (not recorded which). This material consisted of whole blood, taken at baseline. In DNA form, the CDR3 reads TGTGCCAGTAGTATAGATCTATGGGACAGGTTCTACGAGCAGTACTTC. This gives the protein CASSIDLWDRFYEQYF. Full variable domain (rest looked up from reference TRBV19 and TRBJ2-7): DGGITQSPKYLFRKEGQNVTLSCEQNLNHDAMYWYRQDPGQGLRLIYYSQIVNDFQKGDIAEGYSVSREKKESFPLTVTSAQKNPTAFYLCASSIDLWDRFYEQYFGPGTRLTVT.